The sequence of this T cell receptor beta chain was determined in a study of T cell responses to AZD1222 COVID-19 vaccine. With respect to this clone: The antigen is not known.

General study results and limits: Researchers report vaccine-associated CD4 TCRs spanning spike, with dominance at 160-218 and 743-854. Repertoires were obtained solely post-peak T cell response. Reportedly, nearly half of unique spike TCRs recognized epitopes outside B.1.351/B.1.1.7 mutations. The sample set comprised mostly white British donors with more females, and clonal diversity was possibly underestimated.

V lost 3 bases to trimming and J lost 5 bases; unmatched junction nucleotides: 8. CDR3 length equals 14 residues. In germline, CDR1 is SGHRS, CDR2 YFSETQ. This table comes from immunoSEQ multiplex PCR, and its TCRdb copy is limited to in-frame clones, with some not included. The sample lists about 35,000 clones, about nine tenths occurring once. Sequenced material: peripheral blood, taken 28 days after the second AZD1222 dose. The source is an adult who received the AZD1222 COVID-19 vaccine. The V and J genes are TRBV5-1 and TRBJ2-7; 7 nucleotides align to TRBD2. The CDR3 protein is CASSSERGTNEQYF. The CDR3 region has the DNA TGCGCCAGCAGCTCGGAGCGGGGTACAAACGAGCAGTACTTC.